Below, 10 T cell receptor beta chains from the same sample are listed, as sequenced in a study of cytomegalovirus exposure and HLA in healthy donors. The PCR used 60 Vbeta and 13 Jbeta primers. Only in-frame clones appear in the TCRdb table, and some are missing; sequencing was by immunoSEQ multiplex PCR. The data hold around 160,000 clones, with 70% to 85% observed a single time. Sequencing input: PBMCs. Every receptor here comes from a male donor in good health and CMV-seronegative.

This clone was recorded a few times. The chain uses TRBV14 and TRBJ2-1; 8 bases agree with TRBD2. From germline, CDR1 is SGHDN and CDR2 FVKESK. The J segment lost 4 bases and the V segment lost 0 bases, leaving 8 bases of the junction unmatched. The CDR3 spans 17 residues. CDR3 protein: CASSQEAATSAYNEQFF. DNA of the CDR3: TGTGCCAGCAGCCAAGAAGCGGCGACTAGCGCTTACAATGAGCAGTTCTTC.

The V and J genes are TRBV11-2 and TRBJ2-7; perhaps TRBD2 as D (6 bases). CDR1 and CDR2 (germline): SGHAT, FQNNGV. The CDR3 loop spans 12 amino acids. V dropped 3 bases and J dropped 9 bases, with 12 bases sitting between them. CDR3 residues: CASSLGGVMQYF. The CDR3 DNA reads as TGTGCCAGCAGCTTGGGGGGAGTAATGCAGTACTTC.

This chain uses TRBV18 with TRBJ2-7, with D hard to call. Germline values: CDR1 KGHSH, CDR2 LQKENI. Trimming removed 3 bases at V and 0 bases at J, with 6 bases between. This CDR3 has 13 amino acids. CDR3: CASSPQDSYEQYF. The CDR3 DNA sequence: TGTGCCAGCTCACCGCAGGACTCCTACGAGCAGTACTTC.

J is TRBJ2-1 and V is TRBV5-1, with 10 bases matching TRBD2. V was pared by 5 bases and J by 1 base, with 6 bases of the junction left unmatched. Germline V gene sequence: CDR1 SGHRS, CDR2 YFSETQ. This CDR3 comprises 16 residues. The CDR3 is CASRPLAGVSYNEQFF. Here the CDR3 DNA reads TGCGCCAGCAGACCCCTAGCGGGAGTATCCTACAATGAGCAGTTCTTC.

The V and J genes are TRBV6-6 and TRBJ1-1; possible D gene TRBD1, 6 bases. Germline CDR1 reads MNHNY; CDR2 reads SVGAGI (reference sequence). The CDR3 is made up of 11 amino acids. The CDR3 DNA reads TGTGTAACAGGGAGGAACACTGAAGCTTTCTTT. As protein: CVTGRNTEAFF.

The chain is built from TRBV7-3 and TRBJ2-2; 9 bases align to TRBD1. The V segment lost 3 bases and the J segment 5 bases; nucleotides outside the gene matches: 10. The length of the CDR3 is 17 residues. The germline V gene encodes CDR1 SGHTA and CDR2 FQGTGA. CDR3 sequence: CASSFSTTGGFTGELFF. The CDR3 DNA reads TGTGCCAGCAGCTTTTCCACGACAGGGGGATTTACCGGGGAGCTGTTTTTT.

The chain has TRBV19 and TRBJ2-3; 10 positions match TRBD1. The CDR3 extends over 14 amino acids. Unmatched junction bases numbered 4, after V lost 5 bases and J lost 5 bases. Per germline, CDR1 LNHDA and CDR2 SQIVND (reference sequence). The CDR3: CASSFRDRGDTQYF. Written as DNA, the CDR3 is TGTGCCAGTAGTTTCCGGGACAGGGGAGATACGCAGTATTTT.

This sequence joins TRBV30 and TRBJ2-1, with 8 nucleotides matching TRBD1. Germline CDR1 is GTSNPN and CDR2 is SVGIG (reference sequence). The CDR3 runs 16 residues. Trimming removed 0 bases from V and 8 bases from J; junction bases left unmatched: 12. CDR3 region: CAWSVFPLQGADEQFF. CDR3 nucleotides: TGTGCCTGGAGTGTCTTCCCACTCCAGGGGGCAGATGAGCAGTTCTTC. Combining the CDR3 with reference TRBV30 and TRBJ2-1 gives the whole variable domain SQTIHQWPATLVQPVGSPLSLECTVEGTSNPNLYWYRQAAGRGLQLLFYSVGIGQISSEVPQNLSASRPQDRQFILSSKKLLLSDSGFYLCAWSVFPLQGADEQFFGPGTRLTVL.

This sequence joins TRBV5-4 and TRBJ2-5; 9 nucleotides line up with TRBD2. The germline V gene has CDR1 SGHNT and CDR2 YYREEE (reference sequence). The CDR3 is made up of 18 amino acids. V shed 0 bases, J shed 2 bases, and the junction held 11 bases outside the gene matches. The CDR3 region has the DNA TGTGCCAGCAGCTTGGGGGCGGGGAGACTAGCGGTACAAGAGACCCAGTACTTC. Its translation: CASSLGAGRLAVQETQYF.

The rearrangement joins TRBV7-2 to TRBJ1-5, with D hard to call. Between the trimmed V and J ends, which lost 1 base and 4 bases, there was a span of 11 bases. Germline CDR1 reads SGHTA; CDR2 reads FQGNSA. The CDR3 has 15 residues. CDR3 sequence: CASSLGDSGNQPQHF. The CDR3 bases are TGTGCCAGCAGCTTAGGAGACTCGGGAAATCAGCCCCAGCATTTT.